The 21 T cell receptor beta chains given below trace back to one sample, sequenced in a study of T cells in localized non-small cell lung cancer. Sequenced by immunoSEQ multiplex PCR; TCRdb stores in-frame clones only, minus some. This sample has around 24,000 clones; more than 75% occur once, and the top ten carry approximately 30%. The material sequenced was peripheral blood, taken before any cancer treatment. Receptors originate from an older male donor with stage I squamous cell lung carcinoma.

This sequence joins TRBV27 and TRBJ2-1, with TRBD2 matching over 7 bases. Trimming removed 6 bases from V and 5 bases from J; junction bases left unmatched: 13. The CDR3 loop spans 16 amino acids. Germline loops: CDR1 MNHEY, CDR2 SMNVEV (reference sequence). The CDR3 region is CASSSPRLAYHNEQFF. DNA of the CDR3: TGTGCCAGCAGCTCCCCGCGACTAGCCTATCACAATGAGCAGTTCTTC.

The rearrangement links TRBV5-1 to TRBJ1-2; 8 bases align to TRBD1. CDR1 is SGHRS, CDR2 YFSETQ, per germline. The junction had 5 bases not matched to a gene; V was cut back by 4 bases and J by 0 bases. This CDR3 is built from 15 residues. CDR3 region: CASSTRDRSNYGYTF. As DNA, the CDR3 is TGCGCCAGCAGCACCCGGGACAGGTCTAACTATGGCTACACCTTC. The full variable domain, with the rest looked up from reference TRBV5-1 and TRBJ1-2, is KAGVTQTPRYLIKTRGQQVTLSCSPISGHRSVSWYQQTPGQGLQFLFEYFSETQRNKGNFPGRFSGRQFSNSRSEMNVSTLELGDSALYLCASSTRDRSNYGYTFGSGTRLTVV.

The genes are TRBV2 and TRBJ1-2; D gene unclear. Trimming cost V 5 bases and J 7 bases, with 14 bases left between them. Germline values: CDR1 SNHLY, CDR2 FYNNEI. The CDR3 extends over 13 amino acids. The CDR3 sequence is CASSPWELFGYTF. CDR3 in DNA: TGTGCCAGCAGTCCTTGGGAATTGTTTGGCTACACCTTC.

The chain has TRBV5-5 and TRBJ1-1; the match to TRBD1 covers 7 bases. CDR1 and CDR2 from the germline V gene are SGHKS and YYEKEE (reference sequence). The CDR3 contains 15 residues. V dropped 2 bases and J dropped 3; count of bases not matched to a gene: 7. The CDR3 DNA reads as TGTGCCAGCAGCTTCCTTGAGGGGGCGTACACTGAAGCTTTCTTT. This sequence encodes CASSFLEGAYTEAFF.

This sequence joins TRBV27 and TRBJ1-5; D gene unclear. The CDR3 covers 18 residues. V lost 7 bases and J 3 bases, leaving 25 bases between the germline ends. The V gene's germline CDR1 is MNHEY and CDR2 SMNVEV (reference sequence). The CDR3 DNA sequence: TGTGCCAGCACCTATCTCAGGACGGCAGGCCTATTCAATCAGCCCCAGCATTTT. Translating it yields CASTYLRTAGLFNQPQHF.

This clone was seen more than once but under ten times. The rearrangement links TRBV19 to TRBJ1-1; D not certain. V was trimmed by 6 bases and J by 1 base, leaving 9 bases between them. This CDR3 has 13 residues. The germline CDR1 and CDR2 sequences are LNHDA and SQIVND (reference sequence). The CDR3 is CASRIDGNTEAFF. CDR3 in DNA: TGTGCCAGTAGGATCGACGGGAACACTGAAGCTTTCTTT.

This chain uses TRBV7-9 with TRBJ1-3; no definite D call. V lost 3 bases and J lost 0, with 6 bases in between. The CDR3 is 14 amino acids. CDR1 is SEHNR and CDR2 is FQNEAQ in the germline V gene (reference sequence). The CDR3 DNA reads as TGTGCCAGCAGCTTCTCAGTCTCTGGAAACACCATATATTTT. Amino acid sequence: CASSFSVSGNTIYF. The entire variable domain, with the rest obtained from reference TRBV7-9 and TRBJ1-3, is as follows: DTGVSQNPRHKITKRGQNVTFRCDPISEHNRLYWYRQTLGQGPEFLTYFQNEAQLEKSRLLSDRFSAERPKGSFSTLEIQRTEQGDSAMYLCASSFSVSGNTIYFGEGSWLTVV.

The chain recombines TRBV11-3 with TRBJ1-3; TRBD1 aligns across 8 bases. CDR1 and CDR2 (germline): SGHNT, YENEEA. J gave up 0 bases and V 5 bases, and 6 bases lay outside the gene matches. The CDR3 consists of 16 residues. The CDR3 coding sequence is TGTGCCAGCAGCGTTACAGGGGGGAACTCTGGAAACACCATATATTTT. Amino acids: CASSVTGGNSGNTIYF.

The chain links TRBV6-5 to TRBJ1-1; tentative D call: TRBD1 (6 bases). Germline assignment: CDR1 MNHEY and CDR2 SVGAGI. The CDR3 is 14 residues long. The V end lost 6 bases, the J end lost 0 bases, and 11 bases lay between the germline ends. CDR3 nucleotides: TGTGCCAGCAGCCTGACAGGATTGAACACTGAAGCTTTCTTT. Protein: CASSLTGLNTEAFF.

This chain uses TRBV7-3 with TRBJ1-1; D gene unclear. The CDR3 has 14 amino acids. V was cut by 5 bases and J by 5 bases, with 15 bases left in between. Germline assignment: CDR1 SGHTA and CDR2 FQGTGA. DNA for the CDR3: TGTGCCAGCAGCCCCTCCCCAGGTCATACTGAAGCTTTCTTT. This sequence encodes CASSPSPGHTEAFF.

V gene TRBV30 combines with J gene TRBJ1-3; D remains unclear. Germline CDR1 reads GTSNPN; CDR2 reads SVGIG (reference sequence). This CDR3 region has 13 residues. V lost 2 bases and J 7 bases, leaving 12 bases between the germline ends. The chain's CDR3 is CAWSFPLGNTIYF. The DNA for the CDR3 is TGTGCCTGGAGTTTCCCACTTGGGAACACCATATATTTT. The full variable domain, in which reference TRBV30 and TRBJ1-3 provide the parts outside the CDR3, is SQTIHQWPATLVQPVGSPLSLECTVEGTSNPNLYWYRQAAGRGLQLLFYSVGIGQISSEVPQNLSASRPQDRQFILSSKKLLLSDSGFYLCAWSFPLGNTIYFGEGSWLTVV.

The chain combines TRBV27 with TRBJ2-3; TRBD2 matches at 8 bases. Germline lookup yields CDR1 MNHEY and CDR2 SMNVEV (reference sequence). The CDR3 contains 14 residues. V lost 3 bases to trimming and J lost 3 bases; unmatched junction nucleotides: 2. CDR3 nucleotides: TGTGCCAGCAGTTTGACTAGCGCAACAGATACGCAGTATTTT. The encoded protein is CASSLTSATDTQYF.

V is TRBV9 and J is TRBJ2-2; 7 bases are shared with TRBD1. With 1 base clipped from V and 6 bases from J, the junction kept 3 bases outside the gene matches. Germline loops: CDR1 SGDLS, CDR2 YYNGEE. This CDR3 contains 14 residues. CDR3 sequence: CASSVHTGAGELFF. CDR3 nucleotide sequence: TGTGCCAGCAGCGTACACACAGGGGCCGGGGAGCTGTTTTTT.

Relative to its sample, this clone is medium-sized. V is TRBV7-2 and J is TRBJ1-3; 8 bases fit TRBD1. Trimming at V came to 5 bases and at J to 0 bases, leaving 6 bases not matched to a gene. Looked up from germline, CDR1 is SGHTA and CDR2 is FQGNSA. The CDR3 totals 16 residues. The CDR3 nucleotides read TGTGCCAGCAGCGTTACAGGGGGGAACTCTGGAAACACCATATATTTT. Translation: CASSVTGGNSGNTIYF. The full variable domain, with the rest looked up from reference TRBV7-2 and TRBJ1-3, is GAGVSQSPSNKVTEKGKDVELRCDPISGHTALYWYRQSLGQGLEFLIYFQGNSAPDKSGLPSDRFSAERTGGSVSTLTIQRTQQEDSAVYLCASSVTGGNSGNTIYFGEGSWLTVV.

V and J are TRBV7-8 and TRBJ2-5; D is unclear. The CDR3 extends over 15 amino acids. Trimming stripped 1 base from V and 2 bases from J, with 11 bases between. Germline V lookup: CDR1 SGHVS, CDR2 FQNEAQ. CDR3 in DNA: TGTGCCAGCAGCTTAGATCGGGCAGTTCAAGAGACCCAGTACTTC. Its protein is CASSLDRAVQETQYF.

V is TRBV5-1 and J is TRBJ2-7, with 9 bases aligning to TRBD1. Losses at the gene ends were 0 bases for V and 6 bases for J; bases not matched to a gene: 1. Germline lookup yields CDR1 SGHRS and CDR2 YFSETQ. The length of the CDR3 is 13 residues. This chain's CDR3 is CASSLDRGLEQYF. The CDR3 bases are TGCGCCAGCAGCTTGGACAGGGGGCTCGAGCAGTACTTC.

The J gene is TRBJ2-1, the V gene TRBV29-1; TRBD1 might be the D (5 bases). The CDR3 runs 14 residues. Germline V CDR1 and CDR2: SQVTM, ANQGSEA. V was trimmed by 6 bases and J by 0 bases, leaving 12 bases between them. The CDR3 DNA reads TGCAGCGTCGCAGGGTACTCCTCCTACAATGAGCAGTTCTTC. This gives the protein CSVAGYSSYNEQFF.

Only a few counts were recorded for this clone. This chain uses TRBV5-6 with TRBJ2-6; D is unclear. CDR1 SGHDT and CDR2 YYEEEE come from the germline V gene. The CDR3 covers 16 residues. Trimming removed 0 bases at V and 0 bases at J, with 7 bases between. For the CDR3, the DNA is TGTGCCAGCAGCTTGGACTCCTCCTCTGGGGCCAACGTCCTGACTTTC. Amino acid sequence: CASSLDSSSGANVLTF.

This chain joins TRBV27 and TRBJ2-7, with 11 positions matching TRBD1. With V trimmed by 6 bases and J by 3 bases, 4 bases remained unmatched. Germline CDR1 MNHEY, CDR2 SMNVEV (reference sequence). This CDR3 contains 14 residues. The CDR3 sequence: CASSRGTGGYEQYF. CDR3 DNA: TGTGCCAGCAGCCGCGGGACAGGGGGCTACGAGCAGTACTTC.

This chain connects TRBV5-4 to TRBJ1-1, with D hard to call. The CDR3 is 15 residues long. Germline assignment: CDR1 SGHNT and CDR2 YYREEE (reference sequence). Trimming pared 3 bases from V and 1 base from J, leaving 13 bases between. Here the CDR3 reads CASSSDVLQNTEAFF. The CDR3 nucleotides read TGTGCCAGCAGCTCAGACGTATTACAGAACACTGAAGCTTTCTTT.

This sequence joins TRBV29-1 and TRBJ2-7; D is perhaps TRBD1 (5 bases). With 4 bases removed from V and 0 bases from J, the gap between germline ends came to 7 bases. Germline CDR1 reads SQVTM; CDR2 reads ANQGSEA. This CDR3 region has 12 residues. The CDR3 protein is CSVAGSSYEQYF. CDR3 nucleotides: TGCAGCGTTGCAGGGTCCTCCTACGAGCAGTACTTC.